This TCR beta chain was sequenced during a study of blood T cell repertoires in COVID-19. Whole-study context: The analysed material was cDNA or gDNA that came from T cells, B-cell-depleted T cells, or PBMCs.

The data were produced by immunoSEQ multiplex PCR, yet TCRdb's version contains in-frame clones alone and is incomplete. Altogether 140,000 or so clones are present, 65% to 85% being singletons, with the ten largest covering 8.6%. The V gene's germline CDR1 is SGHRS and CDR2 YFSETQ. The CDR3 covers 15 residues. The V and J ends lost 0 bases and 9 bases respectively, with 18 bases between them. The sequencing sample was made of peripheral blood. The chain couples TRBV5-1 to TRBJ1-1; D is perhaps TRBD1 (6 bases). This TCR was recovered from a man between 45 and 60 years old with active or convalescent COVID-19. CDR3 nucleotide sequence: TGCGCCAGCAGCTTGGTATCCAGGGGCATTTCGAAAGCTTTCTTT. It codes for CASSLVSRGISKAFF.